The 21 T cell receptor beta chains below come from one sample, sequenced in a study of technical replicates of blood from several donors. The method was immunoSEQ multiplex PCR; TCRdb's version includes in-frame clones alone and lacks a portion of them. The data show about 78,000 clones, approximately 95% seen once. Sequencing was performed on T cells isolated from PBMCs. Every receptor here comes from a human donor in good health.

The sample holds a few counts of this clone. The chain recombines TRBV10-1 with TRBJ2-1; 11 nucleotides line up with TRBD1. Germline trimming cut 8 bases from V and 8 bases from J; bases unmatched to any gene: 5. The germline CDR1 and CDR2 sequences are WNHNN and SYGVQD (reference sequence). The CDR3 has 13 residues. CDR3 nucleotides: TGCGCCAGCGGAGGACAGGGGGCACATGAGCAGTTCTTC. Its protein is CASGGQGAHEQFF.

The gene calls are TRBV10-3 and TRBJ2-6; D unclear. CDR3 length equals 18 residues. V was shortened by 3 bases and J by 0 bases, with 15 bases between the two germline ends. Germline CDR1 and CDR2: ENHRY and SYGVKD. The CDR3 DNA follows: TGTGCCATCAGTGATCGGGTACCCTACCCCTCTGGGGCCAACGTCCTGACTTTC. Residues: CAISDRVPYPSGANVLTF.

The rearrangement uses TRBV2 and TRBJ2-2; D is unclear. This CDR3 is built from 11 residues. Germline CDR1 is SNHLY and CDR2 is FYNNEI. V was trimmed by 10 bases and J by 4 bases, leaving 7 bases between them. The CDR3 sequence is CAKGVTGELFF. CDR3 sequence (DNA): TGTGCCAAAGGAGTCACCGGGGAGCTGTTTTTT. Based on the CDR3 plus reference TRBV2 and TRBJ2-2, the full variable domain is EPEVTQTPSHQVTQMGQEVILRCVPISNHLYFYWYRQILGQKVEFLVSFYNNEISEKSEIFDDQFSVERPDGSNFTLKIRSTKLEDSAMYFCAKGVTGELFFGEGSRLTVL.

Here the CDR3 reads CATSRRGTRYEQYF. DNA of the CDR3: TGTGCCACCAGCAGGAGGGGGACCCGCTACGAGCAGTACTTC. J is TRBJ2-7 and V is TRBV15; possibly TRBD1 for D (6 bases). Germline loops: CDR1 LNHNV, CDR2 YYDKDF (reference sequence). This CDR3 has 14 residues. Trimming left V 3 bases short and J 3 bases short, with 12 bases between. The whole variable domain, filled in from reference TRBV15 and TRBJ2-7, reads DAMVIQNPRYQVTQFGKPVTLSCSQTLNHNVMYWYQQKSSQAPKLLFHYYDKDFNNEADTPDNFQSRRPNTSFCFLDIRSPGLGDTAMYLCATSRRGTRYEQYFGPGTRLTVT.

This chain joins TRBV7-6 and TRBJ2-5; TRBD1 matches at 9 bases. In germline, CDR1 is SGHVS, CDR2 FNYEAQ. The CDR3 length is 21 residues. J was trimmed by 5 bases and V by 2 bases; bases with no gene match: 24. Written as DNA, the CDR3 is TGTGCCAGCAGCTTAACCCGGAGGACAGGGGCGGCGCTGCCCACGGAGGAGACCCAGTACTTC. It encodes CASSLTRRTGAALPTEETQYF.

This rearrangement joins TRBV25-1 to TRBJ2-7, with a possible D match to TRBD2 (5 bases). The CDR3 spans 16 residues. Looked up from germline, CDR1 is MGHDK and CDR2 is SYGVNS. Trimming removed 1 base at V and 3 bases at J, with 16 bases between. CDR3 region: CASSEFDLTGNYEQYF. The CDR3 nucleotides read TGTGCCAGCAGTGAATTCGACCTGACGGGGAACTACGAGCAGTACTTC.

This chain connects TRBV11-2 to TRBJ2-1, with TRBD1 identical over 10 bases. The CDR3 consists of 14 residues. Trimming cost V 5 bases and J 6 bases; bases outside gene matches: 4. Germline-derived CDR1 and CDR2 are SGHAT and FQNNGV. CDR3 DNA: TGTGCCAGCAGCCCTGGGACAGGGGCCAATGAGCAGTTCTTC. Its translation is CASSPGTGANEQFF.

The chain has TRBV30 and TRBJ1-1; D remains unclear. Germline lookup yields CDR1 GTSNPN and CDR2 SVGIG (reference sequence). Deletions cut 1 base from V and 4 bases from J, with 16 bases between. This CDR3 contains 15 residues. The CDR3 DNA sequence: TGTGCCTGGAGTGAGGTTTGGCTGGGGAGCACTGAAGCTTTCTTT. Translating it yields CAWSEVWLGSTEAFF.

V is TRBV18 and J is TRBJ2-7; 12 bases agree with TRBD2. The V gene's germline CDR1 is KGHSH and CDR2 LQKENI. The CDR3 is made up of 19 amino acids. V was clipped by 5 bases and J by 3 bases; unmatched bases: 17. The CDR3 sequence: CASSSPLAGGSSGVYEQYF. CDR3 coding DNA: TGTGCCAGCTCATCGCCACTAGCGGGGGGCTCCTCCGGGGTCTACGAGCAGTACTTC. Variable domain in full (rest from reference TRBV18 and TRBJ2-7): NAGVMQNPRHLVRRRGQEARLRCSPMKGHSHVYWYRQLPEEGLKFMVYLQKENIIDESGMPKERFSAEFPKEGPSILRIQQVVRGDSAAYFCASSSPLAGGSSGVYEQYFGPGTRLTVT.

The rearrangement uses TRBV29-1 and TRBJ1-2, with TRBD1 matching 9 bases. This CDR3 is 12 amino acids long. The V gene end was trimmed by 6 bases and the J gene end by 8 bases; junction bases not matched to a gene: 7. The germline V gene has CDR1 SQVTM and CDR2 ANQGSEA. The CDR3, as DNA: TGCAGCGTCGGGGACAGGGTGGTCGGCTACACCTTC. Amino acids: CSVGDRVVGYTF.

The chain has TRBV2 and TRBJ2-7, with 13 bases aligning to TRBD2. Germline trimming cut 2 bases from V and 7 bases from J; bases unmatched to any gene: 5. Germline V lookup: CDR1 SNHLY, CDR2 FYNNEI. This CDR3 is built from 15 residues. The CDR3 DNA sequence: TGTGCCAGCAGTGAATTGACTAGCGGGAGGTGGGAGCAGTACTTC. It is translated as CASSELTSGRWEQYF.

This sequence joins TRBV27 and TRBJ1-1; D possibly corresponds to TRBD1 (5 bases). V was pared by 5 bases and J by 5 bases, with 18 bases between. Germline CDR1 reads MNHEY; CDR2 reads SMNVEV (reference sequence). The CDR3 is made up of 15 amino acids. CDR3 amino acids: CASSPRGLGETEAFF. The CDR3 bases are TGTGCCAGCAGTCCCCGGGGGTTAGGAGAAACTGAAGCTTTCTTT.

This sequence joins TRBV7-9 and TRBJ1-1; D not resolved. This CDR3 comprises 15 residues. Germline V gene data show CDR1 as SEHNR and CDR2 as FQNEAQ (reference sequence). The V end was cut by 1 base, the J end by 0 bases, with 9 bases between. The CDR3 spells CASSLGHTLNTEAFF. For the CDR3, the DNA is TGTGCCAGCAGCTTAGGTCACACCTTGAACACTGAAGCTTTCTTT.

This chain connects TRBV2 to TRBJ1-2; D unclear. V was trimmed by 3 bases and J by 12 bases, leaving 11 bases between them. The CDR3 contains 11 residues. The germline V gene encodes CDR1 SNHLY and CDR2 FYNNEI. The CDR3 region is CASSEEVINTF. The CDR3 bases are TGTGCCAGCAGTGAGGAGGTAATCAACACCTTC.

This clone was seen once. The chain uses TRBV29-1 and TRBJ2-2; weak D call: TRBD1 (6 bases). CDR1 and CDR2 (germline): SQVTM, ANQGSEA. The CDR3 extends over 15 amino acids. Trimming stripped 7 bases from V and 0 bases from J, with 15 bases between. CDR3 sequence: CSARSGATNTGELFF. The CDR3 nucleotides read TGCAGCGCTAGATCAGGGGCCACGAACACCGGGGAGCTGTTTTTT.

The chain joins TRBV10-1 to TRBJ1-2; no clear D. This CDR3 has 13 amino acids. V was trimmed by 3 bases and J by 3 bases, leaving 8 bases between them. Germline lookup yields CDR1 WNHNN and CDR2 SYGVQD (reference sequence). CDR3 DNA sequence: TGCGCCAGCAGTGACTTTCGAGACTATGGCTACACCTTC. The encoded protein is CASSDFRDYGYTF.

The chain carries TRBV28 and TRBJ2-7; perhaps TRBD2 as D (6 bases). There are 15 residues in the CDR3. Trimming shortened V by 7 bases and J by 4 bases, and 20 bases separated the two germline ends. CDR1 is MDHEN, CDR2 SYDVKM, per germline. The CDR3 nucleotides read TGTGCCAGCACCCTAGGAGCGGAGGGAGATTACGAGCAGTACTTC. It specifies CASTLGAEGDYEQYF.

The chain couples TRBV7-8 to TRBJ2-6; a possible D gene is TRBD1 (6 bases). V lost 5 bases to trimming and J lost 0 bases, with 14 bases between them. Germline V lookup: CDR1 SGHVS, CDR2 FQNEAQ. The CDR3 is 17 residues long. The CDR3 DNA reads TGTGCCAGCAGCGTTGGACAGTTTGGCTCTGGGGCCAACGTCCTGACTTTC. Translation gives CASSVGQFGSGANVLTF. Using reference TRBV7-8 and TRBJ2-6 for the parts outside the CDR3, the full variable domain is GAGVSQSPRYKVAKRGQDVALRCDPISGHVSLFWYQQALGQGPEFLTYFQNEAQLDKSGLPSDRFFAERPEGSVSTLKIQRTQQEDSAVYLCASSVGQFGSGANVLTFGAGSRLTVL.

The chain combines TRBV29-1 with TRBJ1-2; the D is unclear. Germline CDR1 reads SQVTM; CDR2 reads ANQGSEA. V was clipped by 1 base and J by 8 bases, with 14 bases between them. This CDR3 comprises 13 residues. CDR3: CSVEGRRGWGYTF. Written as DNA, the CDR3 is TGCAGCGTTGAAGGACGACGGGGTTGGGGCTACACCTTC.

This clone has only one observation. The chain joins TRBV30 to TRBJ1-6; a weak D match, TRBD1 (5 bases). This CDR3 has 14 residues. Trimming cost V 4 bases and J 10 bases, with 17 bases left between them. Germline V gene lookup returns CDR1 GTSNPN and CDR2 SVGIG (reference sequence). The CDR3 DNA reads as TGTGCCTGGAAGCGGGGACCCGAGGACTCACCCCTCCACTTT. This codes for CAWKRGPEDSPLHF.

As DNA, the CDR3 is TGTGCCAGCAGTTTCGTCGGGTATGAGGAGGGAAAAGCCAAAAACATTCAGTACTTC. Translated, it gives CASSFVGYEEGKAKNIQYF. The genes are TRBV28 and TRBJ2-4, with D maybe TRBD2 (6 bases). In germline, CDR1 is MDHEN, CDR2 SYDVKM. V gave up 3 bases and J gave up 0 bases, with 21 bases separating them. The CDR3 spans 19 residues. Drawing the rest from reference TRBV28 and TRBJ2-4, the complete variable domain is DVKVTQSSRYLVKRTGEKVFLECVQDMDHENMFWYRQDPGLGLRLIYFSYDVKMKEKGDIPEGYSVSREKKERFSLILESASTNQTSMYLCASSFVGYEEGKAKNIQYFGAGTRLSVL.